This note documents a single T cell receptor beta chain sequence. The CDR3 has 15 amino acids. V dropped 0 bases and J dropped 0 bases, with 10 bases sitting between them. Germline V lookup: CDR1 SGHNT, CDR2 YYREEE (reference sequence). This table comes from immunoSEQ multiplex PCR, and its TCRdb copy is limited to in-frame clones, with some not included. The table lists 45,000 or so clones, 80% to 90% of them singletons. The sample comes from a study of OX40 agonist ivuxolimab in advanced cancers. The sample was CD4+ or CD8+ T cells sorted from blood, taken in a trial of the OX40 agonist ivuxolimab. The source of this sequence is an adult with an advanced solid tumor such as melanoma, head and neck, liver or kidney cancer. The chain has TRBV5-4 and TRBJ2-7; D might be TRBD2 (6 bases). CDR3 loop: CASSLAGGSSYEQYF. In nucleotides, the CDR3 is TGTGCCAGCAGCTTGGCCGGGGGAAGCTCCTACGAGCAGTACTTC.